These T cell receptor beta chains were read from a single sample in a study of spatial heterogeneity in lung cancer. TCRdb independently ran MiXCR on the 5' RACE reads; one entry per CDR3 protein. The repertoire holds under 3,000 distinct CDR3 sequences, with about 13% as singletons. Material: PBMCs, obtained at surgery. The source is a male donor with early-stage non-small cell lung cancer. The CDR3 runs from the conserved cysteine through the conserved F or W. A D gene is named only where the DNA matches it firmly. Part of the rows lack a size; the others show once, few, many or a class for expanded clones.

D: .
V: TRBV5-1
J: TRBJ2-5
size: medium-sized
CDR3: CASSRSARGGETQYF
DNA: TGCGCCAGCAGCCGATCCGCCCGAGGGGGGGAGACCCAGTACTTC

D: .
V: TRBV29-1
J: TRBJ2-7
size: .
CDR3: CSVERRRPDEQYF
DNA: TGCAGCGTTGAACGACGTAGACCAGACGAGCAGTACTTC

D: TRBD1
V: TRBV10-3
J: TRBJ2-1
size: many
CDR3: CAISEERTGNNEQFF
DNA: TGTGCCATCAGTGAGGAACGGACAGGGAATAATGAGCAGTTCTTC

D: .
V: TRBV10-1
J: TRBJ2-2
size: medium-sized
CDR3: CASSPSDRDTGELFF
DNA: TGCGCCAGCAGTCCCTCCGATCGCGACACCGGGGAGCTGTTTTTT

D: .
V: TRBV12-3/TRBV12-4
J: TRBJ2-1
size: many
CDR3: CASSGSGLGLWSYNEQFF
DNA: TGTGCCAGCAGTGGCTCCGGTTTGGGACTCTGGTCCTACAATGAGCAGTTCTTC

D: TRBD1
V: TRBV7-2
J: TRBJ2-5
size: many
CDR3: CASSLVPGGVVETQYF
DNA: TGTGCCAGCAGCTTAGTCCCAGGGGGTGTTGTAGAGACCCAGTACTTC

D: TRBD2
V: TRBV20-1
J: TRBJ2-5
size: many
CDR3: CSAPPTSGRAETQYF
DNA: TGCAGTGCTCCCCCCACTAGCGGGAGGGCAGAGACCCAGTACTTC

D: .
V: TRBV12-3/TRBV12-4
J: TRBJ2-1
size: few
CDR3: CASSFRRLDNEQFF
DNA: TGTGCCAGCAGTTTTCGACGGCTAGACAATGAGCAGTTCTTC

D: .
V: TRBV13
J: TRBJ2-2
size: many
CDR3: CASSSLFPTGELFF
DNA: TGTGCCAGCAGCTCCCTCTTCCCCACCGGGGAGCTGTTTTTT

D: .
V: TRBV29-1
J: TRBJ2-7
size: many
CDR3: CSVWGAGYEQYF
DNA: TGCAGCGTGTGGGGGGCGGGATACGAGCAGTACTTC

D: .
V: TRBV12-3/TRBV12-4
J: TRBJ2-7
size: .
CDR3: CASSEGDYEQYF
DNA: TGTGCCAGCAGTGAGGGCGACTACGAGCAGTACTTC

D: TRBD2
V: TRBV23-1
J: TRBJ2-7
size: many
CDR3: CASSSGRAYEQYF
DNA: TGCGCCAGCAGTAGCGGGAGGGCCTACGAGCAGTACTTC

D: .
V: TRBV29-1
J: TRBJ1-1
size: many
CDR3: CSVEEGVGTEAFF
DNA: TGCAGCGTTGAAGAGGGTGTTGGCACTGAAGCTTTCTTT

D: .
V: TRBV2
J: TRBJ1-6
size: medium-sized
CDR3: CASSPGGLSYNSPLHF
DNA: TGTGCCAGCAGCCCCGGTGGCCTCTCCTATAATTCACCCCTCCACTTT

D: TRBD2
V: TRBV28
J: TRBJ2-1
size: large
CDR3: CASSLSTSGASYNEQFF
DNA: TGTGCCAGCAGTTTATCCACGAGCGGGGCCTCCTACAATGAGCAGTTCTTC

D: .
V: TRBV19
J: TRBJ1-4
size: medium-sized
CDR3: CASSGRSGEKLFF
DNA: TGTGCCAGTAGTGGTCGCTCGGGGGAAAAACTGTTTTTT

D: .
V: TRBV18
J: TRBJ1-1
size: .
CDR3: CASSPGRKNTEAFF
DNA: TGTGCCAGCTCACCAGGGAGAAAGAACACTGAAGCTTTCTTT

D: TRBD2
V: TRBV5-1
J: TRBJ2-2
size: medium-sized
CDR3: CASSTGTSLTGELFF
DNA: TGCGCCAGCAGCACCGGGACTAGCTTGACCGGGGAGCTGTTTTTT

D: .
V: TRBV7-6
J: TRBJ2-7
size: large
CDR3: CASSLGGPVTVNEQYF
DNA: TGTGCCAGCAGCTTAGGGGGGCCCGTGACAGTAAATGAGCAGTACTTC

D: .
V: TRBV20-1
J: TRBJ2-1
size: .
CDR3: CSARDRGKQGYNEQFF
DNA: TGCAGTGCTAGAGATAGGGGCAAGCAGGGCTACAATGAGCAGTTCTTC

D: .
V: TRBV23-1
J: TRBJ2-1
size: medium-sized
CDR3: CASSQPMPARAPNEQFF
DNA: TGCGCCAGCAGTCAACCTATGCCGGCTCGGGCCCCCAATGAGCAGTTCTTC